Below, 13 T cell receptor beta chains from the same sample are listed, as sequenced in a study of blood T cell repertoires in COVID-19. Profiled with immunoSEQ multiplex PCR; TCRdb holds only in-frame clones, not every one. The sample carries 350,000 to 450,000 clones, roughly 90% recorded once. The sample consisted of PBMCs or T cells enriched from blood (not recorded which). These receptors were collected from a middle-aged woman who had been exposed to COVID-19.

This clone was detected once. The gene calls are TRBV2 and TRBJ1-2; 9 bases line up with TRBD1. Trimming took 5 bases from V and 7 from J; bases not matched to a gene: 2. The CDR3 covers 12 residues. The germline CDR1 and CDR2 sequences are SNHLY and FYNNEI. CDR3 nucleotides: TGTGCCAGCAGTTTACAGGGGGCTGGCTACACCTTC. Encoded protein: CASSLQGAGYTF.

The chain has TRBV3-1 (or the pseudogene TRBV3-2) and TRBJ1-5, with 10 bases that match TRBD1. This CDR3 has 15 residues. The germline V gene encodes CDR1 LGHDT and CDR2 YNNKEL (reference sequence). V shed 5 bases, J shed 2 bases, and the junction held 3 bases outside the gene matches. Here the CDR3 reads CASSKGTGGNQPQHF. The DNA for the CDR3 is TGTGCCAGCAGCAAGGGGACAGGGGGCAATCAGCCCCAGCATTTT.

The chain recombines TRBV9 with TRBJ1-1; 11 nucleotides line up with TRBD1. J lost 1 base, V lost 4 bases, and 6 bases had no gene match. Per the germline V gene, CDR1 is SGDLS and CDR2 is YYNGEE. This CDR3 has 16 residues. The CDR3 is CASSPGTGGANTEAFF. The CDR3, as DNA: TGTGCCAGCAGCCCCGGGACAGGGGGGGCGAACACTGAAGCTTTCTTT.

Written as DNA, the CDR3 is TGTGCCAGCAGCTTAGGGAGGGTAGACACTGAAGCTTTCTTT. It is translated as CASSLGRVDTEAFF. The chain joins TRBV7-9 to TRBJ1-1; unclear D gene. CDR3 length: 14 amino acids. Germline-derived CDR1 and CDR2 are SEHNR and FQNEAQ (reference sequence). V was shortened by 1 base and J by 3 bases, with 9 bases between the two germline ends.

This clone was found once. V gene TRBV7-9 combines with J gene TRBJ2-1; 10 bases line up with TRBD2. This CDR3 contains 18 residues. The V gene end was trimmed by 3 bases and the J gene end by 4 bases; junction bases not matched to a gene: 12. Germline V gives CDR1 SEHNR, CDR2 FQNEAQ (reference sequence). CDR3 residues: CASSLAPTASGGYNEQFF. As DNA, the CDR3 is TGTGCCAGCAGCTTGGCCCCTACCGCTAGCGGGGGTTACAATGAGCAGTTCTTC. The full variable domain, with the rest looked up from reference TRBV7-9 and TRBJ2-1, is DTGVSQNPRHKITKRGQNVTFRCDPISEHNRLYWYRQTLGQGPEFLTYFQNEAQLEKSRLLSDRFSAERPKGSFSTLEIQRTEQGDSAMYLCASSLAPTASGGYNEQFFGPGTRLTVL.

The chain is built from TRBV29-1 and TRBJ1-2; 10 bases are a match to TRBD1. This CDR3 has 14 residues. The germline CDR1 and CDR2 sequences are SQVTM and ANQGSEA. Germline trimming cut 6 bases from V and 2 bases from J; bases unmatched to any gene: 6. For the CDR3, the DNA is TGCAGCGTGACAAGGGGACAGGGGAACTATGGCTACACCTTC. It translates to CSVTRGQGNYGYTF.

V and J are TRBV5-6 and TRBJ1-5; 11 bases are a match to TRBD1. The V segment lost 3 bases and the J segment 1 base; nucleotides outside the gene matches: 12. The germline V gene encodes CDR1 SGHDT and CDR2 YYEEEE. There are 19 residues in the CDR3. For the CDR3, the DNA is TGTGCCAGCAGCTCATTCCGGGACAGGGGGGATTTGAGCAATCAGCCCCAGCATTTT. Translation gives CASSSFRDRGDLSNQPQHF.

CDR3 DNA sequence: TGTGCCAGCAGTCCGAACAGGGGAACTAATGAAAAACTGTTTTTT. Translation: CASSPNRGTNEKLFF. The chain carries TRBV28 and TRBJ1-4; 7 nucleotides match TRBD1. V shed 5 bases and J 1 base; nucleotides not matched to a gene: 4. Germline V gene sequence: CDR1 MDHEN, CDR2 SYDVKM. The CDR3 length is 15 residues.

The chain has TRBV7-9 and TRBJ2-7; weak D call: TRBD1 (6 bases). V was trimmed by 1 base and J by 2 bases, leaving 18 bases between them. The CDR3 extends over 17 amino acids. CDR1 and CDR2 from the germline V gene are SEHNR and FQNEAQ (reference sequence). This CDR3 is CASSLVASGRGTYEQYF. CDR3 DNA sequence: TGTGCCAGCAGCTTAGTTGCGTCGGGCAGGGGTACCTACGAGCAGTACTTC.

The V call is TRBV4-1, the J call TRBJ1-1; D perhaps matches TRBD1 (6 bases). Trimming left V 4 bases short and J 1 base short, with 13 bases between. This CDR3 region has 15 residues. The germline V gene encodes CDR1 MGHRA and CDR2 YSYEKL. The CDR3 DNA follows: TGCGCCAGCAGCCCTAAGGGGGGGTGGAACACTGAAGCTTTCTTT. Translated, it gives CASSPKGGWNTEAFF.

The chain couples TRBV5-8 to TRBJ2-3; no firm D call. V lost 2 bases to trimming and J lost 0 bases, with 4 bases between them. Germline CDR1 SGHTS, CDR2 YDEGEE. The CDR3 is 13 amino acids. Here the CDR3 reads CASSFSSTDTQYF. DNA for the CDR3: TGTGCCAGCAGCTTTTCTAGCACAGATACGCAGTATTTT.

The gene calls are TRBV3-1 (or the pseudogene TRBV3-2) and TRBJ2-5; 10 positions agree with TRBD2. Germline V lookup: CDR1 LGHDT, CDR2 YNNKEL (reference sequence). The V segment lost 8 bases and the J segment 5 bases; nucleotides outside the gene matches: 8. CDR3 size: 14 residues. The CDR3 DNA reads TGTGCCAGCGCACCGGGACTAGCGATCGAGACCCAGTACTTC. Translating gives CASAPGLAIETQYF.

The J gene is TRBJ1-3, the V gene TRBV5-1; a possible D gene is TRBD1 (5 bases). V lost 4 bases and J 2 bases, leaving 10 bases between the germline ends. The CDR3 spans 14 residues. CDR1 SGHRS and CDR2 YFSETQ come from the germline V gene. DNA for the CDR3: TGCGCCAGCAGCAAAGGGGCGACTGGAAACACCATATATTTT. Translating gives CASSKGATGNTIYF.